Each of the 19 T cell receptor beta chains below was sequenced from the same sample in a study of T-cell memory formation after mild COVID-19. One entry per CDR3 protein results from TCRdb running MiXCR on the 5' RACE reads. The sample carries about 440,000 distinct CDR3 sequences, 20% recorded once. Sequenced: PBMCs or a T cell subset sorted from them (not recorded which). The receptors originated from an adult woman who had mild COVID-19 (a few samples of this study predate the infection). Cell type and time point are not known.

This clonotype was detected a few times. This sequence joins TRBV7-8 and TRBJ2-3; 7 bases agree with TRBD1. The CDR3 has 16 amino acids. CDR1 and CDR2 (germline): SGHVS, FQNEAQ. Trimming removed 3 bases from V and 8 bases from J; junction bases left unmatched: 14. The CDR3 spells CASSLGSGQSGRTQYF. In DNA, the CDR3 is TGTGCCAGCAGCTTGGGCTCGGGACAGAGCGGTCGTACGCAGTATTTT.

This clonotype was counted a few times. V and J are TRBV20-1 and TRBJ2-7; D possibly matches TRBD1 or TRBD2 (5 bases each). Trimming pared 4 bases from V and 2 bases from J, leaving 9 bases between. Per germline, CDR1 DFQATT and CDR2 SNEGSKA (reference sequence). The CDR3 is 12 amino acids. The CDR3 DNA reads TGCAGTGCTACCGAGGGGCCCTACGAGCAGTACTTC. Translated: CSATEGPYEQYF.

The gene calls are TRBV9 and TRBJ2-1; weak D call: TRBD2 (5 bases). Deletions cut 3 bases from V and 0 bases from J, with 13 bases between. Germline assignment: CDR1 SGDLS and CDR2 YYNGEE. The CDR3 extends over 16 amino acids. Written as DNA, the CDR3 is TGTGCCAGCAGCGCTGGAGCGGATAGCTCCTACAATGAGCAGTTCTTC. It is translated as CASSAGADSSYNEQFF.

The table lists this clonotype with a few counts. The chain recombines TRBV20-1 with TRBJ1-3; 11 positions match TRBD1. The CDR3 contains 19 residues. The germline CDR1 and CDR2 sequences are DFQATT and SNEGSKA (reference sequence). V shed 0 bases and J 0 bases; nucleotides not matched to a gene: 10. The CDR3 loop reads CSARDASRTGGSSGNTIYF. As DNA, the CDR3 is TGCAGTGCTAGAGACGCCAGCCGGACAGGGGGCAGCTCTGGAAACACCATATATTTT.

This clonotype was observed once. This sequence joins TRBV11-2 and TRBJ1-4; D is unresolved. The CDR3 sequence is 15 residues long. In germline, CDR1 is SGHAT, CDR2 FQNNGV. Trimming left V 5 bases short and J 4 bases short, with 14 bases between. The chain's CDR3 is CASSPRLPFNEKLFF. In DNA form, the CDR3 reads TGTGCCAGCAGCCCCCGTTTGCCCTTTAATGAAAAACTGTTTTTT.

The V gene is TRBV12-3 or TRBV12-4, the J gene TRBJ1-2, with TRBD1 matching over 8 bases. CDR3 length equals 14 residues. V shed 6 bases, J shed 6 bases, and the junction held 9 bases outside the gene matches. CDR3 bases: TGTGCCAGCAGCCGGACAGCACAGGGGGATGGCTACACCTTC. Protein product: CASSRTAQGDGYTF.

A few counts support this clonotype. This chain connects TRBV6-2 or TRBV6-3 to TRBJ1-5; no clear D gene. V shed 2 bases and J shed 0 bases, with 11 bases lying between them. Germline V gene lookup returns CDR1 MNHEY and CDR2 SVGEGT. The CDR3 is 16 residues long. The CDR3 loop is CASSYVPLNSNQPQHF. For the CDR3, the DNA is TGTGCCAGCAGTTACGTCCCCCTCAATAGCAATCAGCCCCAGCATTTT.

This clonotype was found a few times. V is TRBV5-6 and J is TRBJ1-1; D perhaps matches TRBD1 (5 bases). This CDR3 is 16 amino acids long. Trimming removed 1 base at V and 2 bases at J, with 15 bases between. CDR1 is SGHDT and CDR2 is YYEEEE in the germline V gene. CDR3 loop: CASSLQEGRLNTEAFF. The CDR3 DNA sequence: TGTGCCAGCAGCTTGCAGGAGGGGCGGCTAAACACTGAAGCTTTCTTT.

J is TRBJ2-7 and V is TRBV12-3 or TRBV12-4; D unresolved. This CDR3 region has 15 residues. V dropped 5 bases and J dropped 2 bases, with 16 bases sitting between them. Here the CDR3 DNA reads TGTGCCAGCAGTCCGGGCTTTAGGCAACCCTACGAGCAGTACTTC. The encoded protein is CASSPGFRQPYEQYF.

This clonotype has only a few counts. The genes are TRBV9 and TRBJ2-7; D might be TRBD1 or TRBD2, each matching 5 bases. V was shortened by 2 bases and J by 3 bases, with 18 bases between the two germline ends. CDR3 length equals 16 residues. Germline V gene lookup returns CDR1 SGDLS and CDR2 YYNGEE. CDR3 nucleotides: TGTGCCAGCAGCGTCGGGGCCGGGCAAGCTCTCTACGAGCAGTACTTC. It codes for CASSVGAGQALYEQYF. Supplemented by reference TRBV9 and TRBJ2-7, the full variable domain reads DSGVTQTPKHLITATGQRVTLRCSPRSGDLSVYWYQQSLDQGLQFLIQYYNGEERAKGNILERFSAQQFPDLHSELNLSSLELGDSALYFCASSVGAGQALYEQYFGPGTRLTVT.

CDR3 in DNA: TGTGCCAGCAGCCATACGGACACTGAGCAGTTCTTC. Amino acid sequence: CASSHTDTEQFF. The chain couples TRBV3-1 to TRBJ2-1; weak D call: TRBD1 (5 bases). V lost 3 bases and J 9 bases, leaving 9 bases between the germline ends. Germline lookup yields CDR1 LGHDT and CDR2 YNNKEL (reference sequence). There are 12 residues in the CDR3.

The chain joins TRBV5-5 to TRBJ1-1, with TRBD1 as a possible D gene (5 bases). Germline loops: CDR1 SGHKS, CDR2 YYEKEE (reference sequence). This CDR3 region has 12 residues. The ends were cut back, 3 bases at V and 10 bases at J, with 13 bases in the middle. DNA for the CDR3: TGTGCCAGCAGCTCAGATCCTGGGGGAGCTTTCTTT. It translates to CASSSDPGGAFF.

This chain connects TRBV5-6 to TRBJ2-3; a possible D gene is TRBD1 (5 bases). This CDR3 is 17 amino acids long. The V end was cut by 1 base, the J end by 4 bases, with 19 bases between. Germline V gene sequence: CDR1 SGHDT, CDR2 YYEEEE. CDR3 sequence reads: CASSLYGREEVPDTQYF. The CDR3 DNA reads TGTGCCAGCAGCTTGTACGGCAGGGAAGAGGTACCAGATACGCAGTATTTT. The variable domain in full, with the rest retrieved from reference TRBV5-6 and TRBJ2-3, is DAGVTQSPTHLIKTRGQQVTLRCSPKSGHDTVSWYQQALGQGPQFIFQYYEEEERQRGNFPDRFSGHQFPNYSSELNVNALLLGDSALYLCASSLYGREEVPDTQYFGPGTRLTVL.

Regarding this clonotype: This may arise from a read error, as a much more abundant clone is one base away. J is TRBJ1-5 and V is TRBV6-2 or TRBV6-3; D gene uncertain. Germline loops: CDR1 MNHEY, CDR2 SVGEGT. This CDR3 has 15 amino acids. For the CDR3, the DNA is TGTGCCAGCAGTTACGACTCTACCCCGAATCAGCTCCAGCATTTT. It translates to CASSYDSTPNQLQHF.

This clonotype was seen a single time. The chain couples TRBV30 to TRBJ1-1, with 8 nucleotides matching TRBD1. The trim removed 1 base at V and 8 bases at J, leaving 3 bases unmatched. This CDR3 spans 12 amino acids. Germline V gene lookup returns CDR1 GTSNPN and CDR2 SVGIG (reference sequence). In nucleotides, the CDR3 is TGTGCCTGGAGTGAGACAGGGGAGGAAGCTTTCTTT. This gives the protein CAWSETGEEAFF.

The genes are TRBV15 and TRBJ2-1; 7 nucleotides line up with TRBD2. CDR3 length equals 16 residues. V lost 1 base to trimming and J lost 3 bases; unmatched junction nucleotides: 6. Per germline, CDR1 LNHNV and CDR2 YYDKDF (reference sequence). CDR3 in DNA: TGTGCCACCAGCAGAGTTCCAGCGGGGATCTACAATGAGCAGTTCTTC. This encodes CATSRVPAGIYNEQFF.

This clonotype has only a few counts. The V call is TRBV20-1, the J call TRBJ2-2, with D uncertain. Between the trimmed V and J ends, which lost 5 bases and 1 base, there was a span of 11 bases. Germline lookup yields CDR1 DFQATT and CDR2 SNEGSKA (reference sequence). This CDR3 is 14 amino acids long. The CDR3 loop reads CSARTGGNTGELFF. DNA of the CDR3: TGCAGTGCTCGAACCGGTGGGAACACCGGGGAGCTGTTTTTT.

The chain recombines TRBV9 with TRBJ1-2, with D possibly TRBD1 on 6 matching bases. Germline CDR1 is SGDLS and CDR2 is YYNGEE. CDR3 size: 16 residues. V gave up 3 bases and J gave up 2 bases, with 17 bases separating them. In DNA, the CDR3 is TGTGCCAGCAGCGCCGGGGGGGCCTATCTGAACTATGGCTACACCTTC. Protein product: CASSAGGAYLNYGYTF.

The rearrangement joins TRBV5-5 to TRBJ2-5, with 12 bases identical to TRBD2. The J segment lost 1 base and the V segment lost 2 bases, leaving 3 bases of the junction unmatched. The germline V gene has CDR1 SGHKS and CDR2 YYEKEE (reference sequence). This CDR3 comprises 16 residues. The CDR3 DNA reads TGTGCCAGCAGCTTCACTAGCGGGGGGATCCAAGAGACCCAGTACTTC. This translates into CASSFTSGGIQETQYF.